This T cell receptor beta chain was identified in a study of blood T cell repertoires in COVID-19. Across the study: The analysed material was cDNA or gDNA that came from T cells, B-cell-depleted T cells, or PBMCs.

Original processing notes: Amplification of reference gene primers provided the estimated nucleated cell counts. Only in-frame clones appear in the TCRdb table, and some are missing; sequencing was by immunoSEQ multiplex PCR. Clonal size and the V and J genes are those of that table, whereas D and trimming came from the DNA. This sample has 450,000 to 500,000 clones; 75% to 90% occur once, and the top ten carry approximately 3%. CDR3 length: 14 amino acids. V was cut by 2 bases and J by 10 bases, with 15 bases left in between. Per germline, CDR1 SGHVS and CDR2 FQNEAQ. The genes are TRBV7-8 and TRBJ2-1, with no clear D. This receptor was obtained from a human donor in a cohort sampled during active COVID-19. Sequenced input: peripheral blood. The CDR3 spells CASSLSRVSEEQFF. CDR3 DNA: TGTGCCAGCAGCTTATCCCGGGTGAGCGAAGAGCAGTTCTTC.